The 16 T cell receptor beta chains given below trace back to one sample, sequenced in a study of regulatory T cells in long-lasting Graves disease. Through Arm-PCR of CDR3 regions and iRepertoire HTBI primers, TCR beta libraries were built. Each CDR3 protein gets one entry after TCRdb re-called the multiplex PCR reads with MiXCR. The table shows 350,000 to 500,000 distinct CDR3 sequences, with approximately 16% occurring only once. Indicated time point: newly diagnosed GD, antithyroid drugs for less than 3 months. After RNA was extracted from PBMCs, the TCR library was made from it. These data are also associated with another study on T cells in Graves' hyperthyroidism and ophthalmopathy.

The source material was peripheral blood mononuclear cells (PBMCs), sampled at new diagnosis, from a patient treated with antithyroid drugs. These receptors were collected from a woman in her 30s with Graves disease.

The rearrangement joins TRBV14 to TRBJ2-7, with D tentatively TRBD2 (5 bases). This CDR3 region has 11 residues. Trimming removed 3 bases from V and 9 bases from J, with 9 bases in between. CDR1 SGHDN and CDR2 FVKESK come from the germline V gene. The CDR3 DNA follows: TGTGCCAGCAGCCAGGCGGGTAGGCAGTACTTC. It encodes CASSQAGRQYF.

The J gene is TRBJ2-1, the V gene TRBV2; TRBD2 agrees at 10 bases. Germline CDR1 SNHLY, CDR2 FYNNEI. V was pared by 5 bases and J by 4 bases, with 2 bases of the junction left unmatched. This CDR3 spans 14 amino acids. CDR3 protein: CASSYSGGYNEQFF. The CDR3, as DNA: TGTGCCAGCAGTTATAGCGGGGGGTACAATGAGCAGTTCTTC.

Ten or more counts support this clonotype. The rearrangement links TRBV20-1 to TRBJ2-7; 9 positions match TRBD1. The germline V gene encodes CDR1 DFQATT and CDR2 SNEGSKA (reference sequence). This CDR3 region has 16 residues. V was clipped by 0 bases and J by 2 bases; unmatched bases: 8. The CDR3 DNA follows: TGCAGTGCTAGAGAGTCCGGGACAGGGTTTGCCTACGAGCAGTACTTC. Its protein product is CSARESGTGFAYEQYF.

This clonotype occurred once. The chain has TRBV28 and TRBJ1-5, with D hard to call. CDR3 length: 16 residues. Germline V gives CDR1 MDHEN, CDR2 SYDVKM. The ends were cut back, 6 bases at V and 1 base at J, with 16 bases in the middle. CDR3 nucleotides: TGTGCCAGCAGGACCCTAGTTGAGACGAGCAATCAGCCCCAGCATTTT. Residues: CASRTLVETSNQPQHF.

The V gene is TRBV15, the J gene TRBJ2-3; 7 bases are shared with TRBD1. CDR1 is LNHNV and CDR2 is YYDKDF in the germline V gene (reference sequence). Trimming cost V 1 base and J 4 bases; bases outside gene matches: 20. The CDR3 has 20 residues. CDR3 amino acids: CATSRGFQGTAQVAPDTQYF. The DNA for the CDR3 is TGTGCCACCAGCAGAGGATTTCAGGGGACAGCCCAGGTAGCACCAGATACGCAGTATTTT.

This chain uses TRBV20-1 with TRBJ2-1; TRBD2 matches 9 bases. This CDR3 spans 14 amino acids. Per the germline V gene, CDR1 is DFQATT and CDR2 is SNEGSKA (reference sequence). Trimming cost V 7 bases and J 8 bases; bases outside gene matches: 12. This chain's CDR3 is CSGRPGLARDEQFF. The CDR3 bases are TGCAGTGGTCGGCCGGGACTAGCAAGGGATGAGCAGTTCTTC.

This clonotype was counted between two and nine times. The chain recombines TRBV7-9 with TRBJ2-5, with TRBD2 matching 15 bases. The germline gives CDR1 SEHNR, CDR2 FQNEAQ (reference sequence). With V trimmed by 3 bases and J by 0 bases, 2 bases remained unmatched. CDR3 length: 17 amino acids. CDR3 coding DNA: TGTGCCAGCAGCTTGGGACTAGCGGGAGGTAACCAAGAGACCCAGTACTTC. It encodes CASSLGLAGGNQETQYF.

The table lists this clonotype with a few counts. The chain recombines TRBV12-3 or TRBV12-4 with TRBJ2-4; 8 bases align to TRBD2. V was pared by 3 bases and J by 5 bases, with 3 bases of the junction left unmatched. CDR3 size: 14 residues. The CDR3 DNA reads as TGTGCCAGCAGTTTTCGGGGACTAGAAAACATTCAGTACTTC. Translation gives CASSFRGLENIQYF.

This clonotype was found once. V and J are TRBV10-1 and TRBJ2-1; 9 nucleotides line up with TRBD2. V gave up 6 bases and J gave up 6 bases; unmatched junction bases: 3. Germline V gene data show CDR1 as WNHNN and CDR2 as SYGVQD (reference sequence). CDR3 size: 13 residues. The CDR3, as DNA: TGCGCCAGCAGCCTTAGCGGGAGCAATGAGCAGTTCTTC. This translates into CASSLSGSNEQFF.

This clonotype was counted many times. V gene TRBV6-1 combines with J gene TRBJ1-1; the match to TRBD1 covers 9 bases. V lost 7 bases to trimming and J lost 0 bases; unmatched junction nucleotides: 9. Looked up from germline, CDR1 is MNHNS and CDR2 is SASEGT. The CDR3 is 16 amino acids. The CDR3 reads CASMDNRGRMNTEAFF. CDR3 sequence (DNA): TGTGCCAGCATGGATAACAGGGGGCGGATGAACACTGAAGCTTTCTTT.

This clonotype came up many times. This chain connects TRBV28 to TRBJ2-3, with D possibly being TRBD1 (6 bases). Looked up from germline, CDR1 is MDHEN and CDR2 is SYDVKM. This CDR3 contains 15 residues. V gave up 5 bases and J gave up 0 bases, with 12 bases separating them. CDR3 nucleotide sequence: TGTGCCAGCAGTGGGGGCGGCCCTAGCACAGATACGCAGTATTTT. Protein: CASSGGGPSTDTQYF.

This chain connects TRBV10-2 to TRBJ2-1; TRBD2 matches at 7 bases. The CDR3 is 13 residues long. Germline CDR1 is WSHSY and CDR2 is SAAADI. Trimming cost V 4 bases and J 8 bases; bases outside gene matches: 5. The CDR3 region is CASSVAGEDEQFF. The DNA of the CDR3 is TGCGCCAGCAGTGTTGCGGGAGAGGATGAGCAGTTCTTC.

This clonotype turned up a few times. This chain uses TRBV14 with TRBJ2-4; D not certain. The CDR3 totals 19 residues. The germline V gene encodes CDR1 SGHDN and CDR2 FVKESK. Trimming stripped 4 bases from V and 4 bases from J, with 26 bases between. CDR3 coding DNA: TGTGCCAGCAGCCTATCTATCTCCAGCGACACTTATCCGAAAAACATTCAGTACTTC. Translated, it gives CASSLSISSDTYPKNIQYF.

The table lists this clonotype with a few counts. The chain is built from TRBV9 and TRBJ2-3; D is ambiguous. Germline V gives CDR1 SGDLS, CDR2 YYNGEE. V was trimmed by 4 bases and J by 0 bases, leaving 9 bases between them. CDR3 length equals 14 residues. CDR3 protein: CASSSRRSTDTQYF. CDR3 bases: TGTGCCAGCAGCTCTCGAAGGAGCACAGATACGCAGTATTTT.

This clonotype was seen only a few times. V and J are TRBV5-6 and TRBJ2-3, with D perhaps given as TRBD1 or TRBD2 (5 bases each). The J call may be in error: the DNA end matches TRBJ2-7 better. The CDR3 has 15 residues. Germline CDR1 reads SGHDT; CDR2 reads YYEEEE. The CDR3 nucleotides are TGTGCCAGCAGCGAGACGGACCCGGGGCCCCTAGAGCAGTACTTC. It encodes CASSETDPGPLEQYF.

This clonotype was observed many times. V and J are TRBV11-1 and TRBJ1-2; no clear D gene. V lost 6 bases and J lost 6, with 11 bases in between. Germline CDR1 and CDR2: SGHAT and FQDESV (reference sequence). The CDR3 extends over 12 amino acids. The CDR3 nucleotides are TGTGCCAGCAGTCGAGGGTCTGATGGCTACACCTTC. Translation gives CASSRGSDGYTF.